This record concerns one T cell receptor beta chain sequence. The antigen is not known. The sample originates from a study of T cell responses to AZD1222 COVID-19 vaccine. Germline V gene data show CDR1 as SEHNR and CDR2 as FQNEAQ (reference sequence). CDR3 size: 13 residues. V was trimmed by 2 bases and J by 5 bases, leaving 9 bases between them. Data came from immunoSEQ multiplex PCR; TCRdb stores just in-frame clones and leaves some out. The table lists roughly 150,000 clones, roughly 90% of them singletons. General study findings and limits: Only five or six AZD1222 recipients were seropositive at baseline. Spike-specific TCR breadth and depth both grew after two AZD1222 doses.

This clonotype originated in an adult who received the AZD1222 COVID-19 vaccine. This chain connects TRBV7-9 to TRBJ1-1; D remains unclear. Sequencing used peripheral blood, obtained 28 days after the second AZD1222 dose. The DNA for the CDR3 is TGTGCCAGCAGCTTATATCAGGAAACTGAAGCTTTCTTT. Amino acid sequence: CASSLYQETEAFF.